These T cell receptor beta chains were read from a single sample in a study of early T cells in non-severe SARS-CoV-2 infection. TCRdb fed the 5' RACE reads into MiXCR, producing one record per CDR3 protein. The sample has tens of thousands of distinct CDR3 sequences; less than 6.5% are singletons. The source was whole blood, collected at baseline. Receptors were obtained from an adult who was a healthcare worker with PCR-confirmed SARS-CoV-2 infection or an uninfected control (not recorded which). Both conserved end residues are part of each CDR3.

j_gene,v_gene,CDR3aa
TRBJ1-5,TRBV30,CAWSGQGYQPQHF
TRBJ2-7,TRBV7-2,CASKVGDWDYEQYF
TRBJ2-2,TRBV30,CAWSGEIGELFF
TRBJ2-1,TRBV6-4,CASSDSLGREQFF
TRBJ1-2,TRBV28,CASSARDRAYGYTF
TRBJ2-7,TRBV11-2,CASSLLGQQIDEQYF
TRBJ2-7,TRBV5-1,CASALDREGYEQYF
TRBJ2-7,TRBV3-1,CASSQGGAAFYEQYF
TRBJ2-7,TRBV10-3,CAIRDTGLYEQYF
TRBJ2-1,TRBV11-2,CASSLSPKRGGGNEQFF
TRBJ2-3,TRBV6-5,CASSYGWAGGTDTQYF
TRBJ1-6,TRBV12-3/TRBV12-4,CASSLKGIKSPLHF
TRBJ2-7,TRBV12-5,CASATTNSYEQYF
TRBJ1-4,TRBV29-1,CSATGSEKLFF
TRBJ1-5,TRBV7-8,CASSLLVANSNQPQHF
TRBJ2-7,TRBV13,CASSLRTSGTYEQYF